This T cell receptor beta chain was obtained from a study of OX40 agonist ivuxolimab in advanced cancers. This clone was picked up a small number of times. As yet, its antigen is unknown. Study conclusions and caveats: Nonresponders, in some cases, also had low normalized T-cell clonal expansion.

Data came from immunoSEQ multiplex PCR; TCRdb stores just in-frame clones and leaves some out. The sample records tens of thousands of clones, about 92% being singletons. CDR1 is SGHRS and CDR2 is YFSETQ in the germline V gene. CDR3 length equals 15 residues. Trimming removed 1 base at V and 2 bases at J, with 11 bases between. The sequencing used CD4+ or CD8+ T cells sorted from blood, collected in a trial of the OX40 agonist ivuxolimab. This chain uses TRBV5-1 with TRBJ2-3; a weak D match, TRBD2 (6 bases). This TCR was sampled from an adult with an advanced solid tumor such as melanoma, head and neck, liver or kidney cancer. The CDR3 spells CASSLTGDPTDTQYF. The CDR3 DNA sequence: TGCGCCAGCAGCTTGACGGGGGACCCCACAGATACGCAGTATTTT.